The 9 T cell receptor beta chains reported below all come from one sample, sequenced in a study of T cell responses to AZD1222 COVID-19 vaccine. Some clones are missing from TCRdb's copy, which holds only in-frame ones; the method was immunoSEQ multiplex PCR. The sample contains roughly 170,000 clones, roughly nine tenths of which appear only once. The sequenced sample was peripheral blood, obtained on day 0 of AZD1222 vaccination. The receptors derive from an adult in good health.

The chain carries TRBV9 and TRBJ1-2; TRBD1 might be the D (5 bases). Germline V gene sequence: CDR1 SGDLS, CDR2 YYNGEE. The CDR3 totals 11 residues. V gave up 4 bases and J gave up 5 bases, with 6 bases separating them. As DNA, the CDR3 is TGTGCCAGCAGCTGGGGGTATGGCTACACCTTC. Its protein product is CASSWGYGYTF.

The rearrangement uses TRBV11-2 and TRBJ2-2; a possible D gene is TRBD2 (7 bases). Germline V gives CDR1 SGHAT, CDR2 FQNNGV. There are 17 residues in the CDR3. Trimming removed 2 bases at V and 0 bases at J, with 13 bases between. CDR3: CASSLRGGGANTGELFF. The CDR3 nucleotides are TGTGCCAGCAGCTTAAGAGGGGGAGGGGCGAACACCGGGGAGCTGTTTTTT.

This clone was recorded a few times. This sequence joins TRBV19 and TRBJ1-3, with D maybe TRBD1 (5 bases). This CDR3 has 14 amino acids. The V gene's germline CDR1 is LNHDA and CDR2 SQIVND (reference sequence). V was cut by 2 bases and J by 8 bases, with 13 bases left in between. The CDR3 DNA is TGTGCCAGTAGTATACCCGGCAGGGCGGACACCATATATTTT. Residues: CASSIPGRADTIYF.

The chain combines TRBV5-6 with TRBJ1-3; D is unclear. V lost 0 bases and J 0 bases, leaving 7 bases between the germline ends. There are 15 residues in the CDR3. Per the germline V gene, CDR1 is SGHDT and CDR2 is YYEEEE. The CDR3 DNA reads TGTGCCAGCAGCTTGGATCCGAGCTCTGGAAACACCATATATTTT. Translation: CASSLDPSSGNTIYF.

J is TRBJ2-7 and V is TRBV6-5, with D perhaps TRBD1 (5 bases). V was clipped by 6 bases and J by 6 bases, with 12 bases between them. Germline lookup yields CDR1 MNHEY and CDR2 SVGAGI. The CDR3 contains 12 residues. The DNA for the CDR3 is TGTGCCAGCAGGCAGGGTTCTGGCGAGCAGTACTTC. Translation: CASRQGSGEQYF.

This clone showed up just a few times. The J gene is TRBJ1-6, the V gene TRBV6-5; D is possibly TRBD1 (5 bases). The germline V and J ends were trimmed by 6 bases and 7 bases, with 13 bases remaining between them. The CDR3 contains 14 residues. Germline lookup yields CDR1 MNHEY and CDR2 SVGAGI. CDR3 DNA sequence: TGTGCCAGCAGAACAGGAGGCCTCAATTCACCCCTCCACTTT. This sequence encodes CASRTGGLNSPLHF.

The DNA of the CDR3 is TGCGCCAGCAGCCCCCACGGCCAGCGGGGGAACAATGAGCAGTTCTTC. Its translation is CASSPHGQRGNNEQFF. The chain combines TRBV4-1 with TRBJ2-1, with 8 nucleotides matching TRBD2. The J segment lost 5 bases and the V segment lost 4 bases, leaving 10 bases of the junction unmatched. CDR1 is MGHRA and CDR2 is YSYEKL in the germline V gene. This CDR3 is 16 amino acids long.

This chain joins TRBV7-9 and TRBJ1-3; 10 nucleotides line up with TRBD1. The V segment lost 5 bases and the J segment 2 bases; nucleotides outside the gene matches: 6. The germline V gene encodes CDR1 SEHNR and CDR2 FQNEAQ (reference sequence). This CDR3 is built from 16 residues. The CDR3 coding sequence is TGTGCCAGCAGCCCGACGACAGGGGGCACTGGAAACACCATATATTTT. Translated, it gives CASSPTTGGTGNTIYF.

The chain has TRBV14 and TRBJ2-3; the D is unclear. V was cut by 1 base and J by 6 bases, with 2 bases left in between. The CDR3 is 11 amino acids. Germline V CDR1 and CDR2: SGHDN, FVKESK. The CDR3 DNA is TGTGCCAGCAGCCAAGCCGATACGCAGTATTTT. Translating gives CASSQADTQYF.